This T cell receptor beta chain came from a study of T cells in Graves' hyperthyroidism and ophthalmopathy. V dropped 6 bases and J dropped 0; count of bases not matched to a gene: 11. The CDR3 length is 17 residues. Germline V lookup: CDR1 MDHEN, CDR2 SYDVKM. The study, taken as a whole, reports: A median around 5.9 months before onset, the model predicted ophthalmopathy.

This clonotype showed up many times. The antigen is undetermined. From RNA transcripts, TCR beta CDR3 regions were amplified. When the TCR CDR3 underwent first-round RT-PCR, the HTBI primer set was used. MiXCR, applied by TCRdb to the multiplex PCR reads, yields one record per CDR3 protein. Of around 360,000 distinct CDR3 sequences listed, approximately 14% are singletons. Ophthalmopathy patients had Clinical Activity Score at least 3, NOSPECS grade at least 4, duration under 3 months. The chain carries TRBV28 and TRBJ1-5; TRBD1 matches 7 bases. The sample comprised blood. This clonotype was obtained from a woman aged 60-75 years with Graves' ophthalmopathy. The chain's CDR3 is CASSLRGGPNSNQPQHF. CDR3 nucleotides: TGTGCCAGCAGCCTTAGAGGGGGCCCCAATAGCAATCAGCCCCAGCATTTT. The full variable domain, its missing parts supplied by reference TRBV28 and TRBJ1-5, is DVKVTQSSRYLVKRTGEKVFLECVQDMDHENMFWYRQDPGLGLRLIYFSYDVKMKEKGDIPEGYSVSREKKERFSLILESASTNQTSMYLCASSLRGGPNSNQPQHFGDGTRLSIL.